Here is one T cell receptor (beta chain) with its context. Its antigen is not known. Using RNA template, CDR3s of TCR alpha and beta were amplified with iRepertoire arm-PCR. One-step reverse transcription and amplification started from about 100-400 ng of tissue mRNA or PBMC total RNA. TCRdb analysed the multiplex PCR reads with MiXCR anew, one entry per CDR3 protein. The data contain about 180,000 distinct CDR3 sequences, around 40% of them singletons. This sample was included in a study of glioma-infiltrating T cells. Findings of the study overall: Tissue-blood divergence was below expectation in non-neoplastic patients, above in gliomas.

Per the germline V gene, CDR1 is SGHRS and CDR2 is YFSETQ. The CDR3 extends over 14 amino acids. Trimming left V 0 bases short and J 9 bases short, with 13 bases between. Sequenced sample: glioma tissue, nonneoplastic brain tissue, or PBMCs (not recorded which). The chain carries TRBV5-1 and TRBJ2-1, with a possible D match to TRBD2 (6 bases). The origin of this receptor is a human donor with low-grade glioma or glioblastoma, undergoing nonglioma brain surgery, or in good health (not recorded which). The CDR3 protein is CASSLELALVEQFF. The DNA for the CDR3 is TGCGCCAGCAGCTTGGAACTAGCTCTCGTTGAGCAGTTCTTC.